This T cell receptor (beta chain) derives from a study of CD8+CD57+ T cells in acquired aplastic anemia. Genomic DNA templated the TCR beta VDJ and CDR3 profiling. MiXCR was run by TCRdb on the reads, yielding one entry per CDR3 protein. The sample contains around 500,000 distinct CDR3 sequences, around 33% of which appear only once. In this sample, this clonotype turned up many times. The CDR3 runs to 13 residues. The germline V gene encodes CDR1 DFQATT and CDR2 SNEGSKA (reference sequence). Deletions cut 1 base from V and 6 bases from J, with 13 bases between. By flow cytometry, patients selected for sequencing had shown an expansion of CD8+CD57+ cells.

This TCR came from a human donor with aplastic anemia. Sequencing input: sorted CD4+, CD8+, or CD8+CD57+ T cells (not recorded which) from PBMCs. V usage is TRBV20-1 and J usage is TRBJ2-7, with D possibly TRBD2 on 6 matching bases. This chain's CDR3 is CSARVGGTGEQYF. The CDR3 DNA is TGCAGTGCTAGAGTCGGCGGGACCGGCGAGCAGTACTTC.